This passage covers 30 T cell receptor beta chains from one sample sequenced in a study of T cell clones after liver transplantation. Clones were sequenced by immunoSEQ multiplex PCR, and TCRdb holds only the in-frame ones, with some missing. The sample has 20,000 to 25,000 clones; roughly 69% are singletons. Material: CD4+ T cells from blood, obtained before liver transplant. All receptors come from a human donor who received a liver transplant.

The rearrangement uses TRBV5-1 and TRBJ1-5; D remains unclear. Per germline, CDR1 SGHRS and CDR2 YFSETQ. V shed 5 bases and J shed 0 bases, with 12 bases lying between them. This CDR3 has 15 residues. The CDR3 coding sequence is TGCGCCAGCAGACCAGGACCGAATAGCAATCAGCCCCAGCATTTT. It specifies CASRPGPNSNQPQHF.

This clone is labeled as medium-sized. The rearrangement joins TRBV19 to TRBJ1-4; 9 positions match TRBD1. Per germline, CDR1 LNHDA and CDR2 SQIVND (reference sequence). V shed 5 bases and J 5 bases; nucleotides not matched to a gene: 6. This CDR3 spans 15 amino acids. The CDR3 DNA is TGTGCCAGTAGTGTATCCGGGACAGGGAATGAAAAACTGTTTTTT. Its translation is CASSVSGTGNEKLFF.

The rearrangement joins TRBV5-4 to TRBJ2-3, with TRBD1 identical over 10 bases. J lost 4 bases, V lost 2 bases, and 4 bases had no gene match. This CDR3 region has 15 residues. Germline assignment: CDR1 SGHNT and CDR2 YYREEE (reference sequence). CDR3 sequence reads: CASSFSGTGADTQYF. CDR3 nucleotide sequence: TGTGCCAGCAGCTTCTCCGGGACAGGGGCAGATACGCAGTATTTT.

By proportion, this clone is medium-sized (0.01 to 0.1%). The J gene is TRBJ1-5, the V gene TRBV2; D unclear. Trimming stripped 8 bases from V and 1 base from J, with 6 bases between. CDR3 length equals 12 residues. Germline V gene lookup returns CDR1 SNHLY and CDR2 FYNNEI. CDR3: CASEESNQPQHF. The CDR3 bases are TGTGCCAGCGAGGAGAGCAATCAGCCCCAGCATTTT.

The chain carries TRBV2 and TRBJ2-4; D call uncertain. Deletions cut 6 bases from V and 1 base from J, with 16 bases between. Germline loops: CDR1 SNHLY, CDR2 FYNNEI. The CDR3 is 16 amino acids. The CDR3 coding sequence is TGTGCCAGCAGCCCACCCCCTTTGGGCGCCAAAAACATTCAGTACTTC. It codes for CASSPPPLGAKNIQYF.

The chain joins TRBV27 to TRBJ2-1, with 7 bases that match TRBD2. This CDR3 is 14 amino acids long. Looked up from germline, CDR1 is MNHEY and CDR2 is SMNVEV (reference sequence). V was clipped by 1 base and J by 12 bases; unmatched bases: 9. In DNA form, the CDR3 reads TGTGCCAGCAGTTTATTGCCTAGCGGAGACCGGCAGTTCTTC. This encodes CASSLLPSGDRQFF.

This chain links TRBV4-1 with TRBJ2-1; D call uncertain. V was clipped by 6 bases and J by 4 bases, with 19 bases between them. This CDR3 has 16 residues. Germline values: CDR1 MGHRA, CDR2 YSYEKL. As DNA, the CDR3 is TGCGCCAGCAGTCATACGACGGAACTCCGTTACAATGAGCAGTTCTTC. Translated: CASSHTTELRYNEQFF.

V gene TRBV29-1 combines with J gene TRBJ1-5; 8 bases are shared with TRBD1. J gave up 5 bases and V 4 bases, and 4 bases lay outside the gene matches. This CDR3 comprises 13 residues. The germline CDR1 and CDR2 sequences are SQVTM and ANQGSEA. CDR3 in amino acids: CSVAQGVDQPQHF. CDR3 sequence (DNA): TGCAGCGTTGCACAGGGGGTGGATCAGCCCCAGCATTTT.

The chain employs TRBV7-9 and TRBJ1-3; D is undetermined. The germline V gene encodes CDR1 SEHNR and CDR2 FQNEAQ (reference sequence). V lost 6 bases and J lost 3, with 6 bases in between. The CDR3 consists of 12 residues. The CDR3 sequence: CASSLDGNTIYF. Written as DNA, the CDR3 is TGTGCCAGCAGTCTAGATGGAAACACCATATATTTT.

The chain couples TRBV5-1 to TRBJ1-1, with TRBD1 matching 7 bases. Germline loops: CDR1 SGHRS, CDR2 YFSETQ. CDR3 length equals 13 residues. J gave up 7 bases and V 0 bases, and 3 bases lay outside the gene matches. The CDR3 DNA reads TGCGCCAGCAGCTTGGTCGCAGGGGGTGAAGCTTTCTTT. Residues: CASSLVAGGEAFF.

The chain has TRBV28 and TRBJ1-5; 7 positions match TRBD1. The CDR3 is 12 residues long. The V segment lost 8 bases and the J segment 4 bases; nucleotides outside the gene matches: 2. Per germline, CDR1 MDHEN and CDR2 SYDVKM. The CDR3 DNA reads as TGTGCCAGCCAGGGGGAGAATCAGCCCCAGCATTTT. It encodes CASQGENQPQHF.

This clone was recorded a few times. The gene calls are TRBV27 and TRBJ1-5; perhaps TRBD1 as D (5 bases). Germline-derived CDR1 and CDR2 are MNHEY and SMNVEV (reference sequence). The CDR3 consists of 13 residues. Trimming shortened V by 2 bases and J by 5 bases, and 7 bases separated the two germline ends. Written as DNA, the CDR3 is TGTGCCAGCAGTTTACTGGGGGATCAGCCCCAGCATTTT. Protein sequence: CASSLLGDQPQHF.

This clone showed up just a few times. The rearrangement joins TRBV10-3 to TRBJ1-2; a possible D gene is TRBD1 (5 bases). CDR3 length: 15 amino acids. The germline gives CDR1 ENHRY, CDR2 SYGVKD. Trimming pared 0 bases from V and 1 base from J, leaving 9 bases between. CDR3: CAISESGTYNYGYTF. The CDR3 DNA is TGTGCCATCAGTGAGTCGGGGACCTATAACTATGGCTACACCTTC.

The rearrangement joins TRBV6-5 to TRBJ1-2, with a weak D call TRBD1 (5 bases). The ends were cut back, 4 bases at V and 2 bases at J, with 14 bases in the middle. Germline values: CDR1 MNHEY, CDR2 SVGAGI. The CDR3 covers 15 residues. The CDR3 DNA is TGTGCCAGCAGTTCCCTGACAGCTGGGAACTATGGCTACACCTTC. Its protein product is CASSSLTAGNYGYTF.

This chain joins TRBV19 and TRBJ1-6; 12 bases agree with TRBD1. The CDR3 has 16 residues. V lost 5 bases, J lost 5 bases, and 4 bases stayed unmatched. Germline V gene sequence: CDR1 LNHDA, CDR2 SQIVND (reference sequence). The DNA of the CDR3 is TGTGCCAGTAGTTCCGGGACAGGGGGCAATAATTCACCCCTCCACTTT. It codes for CASSSGTGGNNSPLHF.

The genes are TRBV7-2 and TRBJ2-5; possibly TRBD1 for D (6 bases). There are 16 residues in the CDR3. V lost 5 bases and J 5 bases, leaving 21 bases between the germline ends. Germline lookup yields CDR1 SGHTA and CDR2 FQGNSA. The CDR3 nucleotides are TGTGCCAGCAGCCCTTTAGGGGGAAACCCTCTGGAGACCCAGTACTTC. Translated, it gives CASSPLGGNPLETQYF.

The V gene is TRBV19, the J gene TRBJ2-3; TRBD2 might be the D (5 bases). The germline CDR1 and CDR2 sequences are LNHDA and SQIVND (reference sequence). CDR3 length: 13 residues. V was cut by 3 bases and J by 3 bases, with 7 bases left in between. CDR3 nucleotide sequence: TGTGCCAGTAGTATCCGGACTACAGATACGCAGTATTTT. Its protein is CASSIRTTDTQYF.

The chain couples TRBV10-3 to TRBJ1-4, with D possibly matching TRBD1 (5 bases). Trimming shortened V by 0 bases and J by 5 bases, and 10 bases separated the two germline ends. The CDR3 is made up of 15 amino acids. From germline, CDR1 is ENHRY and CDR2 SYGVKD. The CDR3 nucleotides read TGTGCCATCAGTGAGTCTGGGACGGCCAATGAAAAACTGTTTTTT. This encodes CAISESGTANEKLFF.

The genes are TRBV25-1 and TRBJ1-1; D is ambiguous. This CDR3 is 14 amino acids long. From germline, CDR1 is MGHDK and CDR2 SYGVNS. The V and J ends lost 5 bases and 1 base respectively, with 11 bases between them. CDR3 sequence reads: CASSPPDPNTEAFF. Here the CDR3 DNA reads TGTGCCAGCAGTCCGCCGGACCCGAACACTGAAGCTTTCTTT.

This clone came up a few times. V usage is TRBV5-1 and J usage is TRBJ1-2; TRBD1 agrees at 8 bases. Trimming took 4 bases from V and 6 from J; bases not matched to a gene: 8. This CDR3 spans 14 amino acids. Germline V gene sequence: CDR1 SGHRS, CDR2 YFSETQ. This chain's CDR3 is CASSADGQGNGYTF. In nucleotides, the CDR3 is TGCGCCAGCAGCGCGGACGGACAGGGAAATGGCTACACCTTC.

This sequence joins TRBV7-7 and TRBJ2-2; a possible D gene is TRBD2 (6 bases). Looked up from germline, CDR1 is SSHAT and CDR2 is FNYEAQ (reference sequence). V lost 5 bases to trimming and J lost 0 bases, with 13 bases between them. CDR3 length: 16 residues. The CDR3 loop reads CASSPAPGANTGELFF. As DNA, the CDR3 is TGTGCCAGCAGCCCCGCGCCGGGGGCGAACACCGGGGAGCTGTTTTTT.

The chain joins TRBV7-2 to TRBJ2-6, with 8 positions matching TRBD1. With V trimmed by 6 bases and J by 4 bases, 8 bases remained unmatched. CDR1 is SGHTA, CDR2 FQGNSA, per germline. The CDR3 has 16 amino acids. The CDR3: CASSFRQGAGANVLTF. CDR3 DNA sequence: TGTGCCAGCAGTTTCCGGCAGGGGGCCGGGGCCAACGTCCTGACTTTC.

The CDR3 DNA reads TGTGCCAGCAGTGAGGGACAGGGCGAAAATGAGCAGTTCTTC. Its protein is CASSEGQGENEQFF. The chain joins TRBV27 to TRBJ2-1; TRBD1 matches 9 bases. The ends lost 5 bases at V and 7 bases at J; junction bases unmatched: 6. Germline loops: CDR1 MNHEY, CDR2 SMNVEV (reference sequence). The CDR3 spans 14 residues.

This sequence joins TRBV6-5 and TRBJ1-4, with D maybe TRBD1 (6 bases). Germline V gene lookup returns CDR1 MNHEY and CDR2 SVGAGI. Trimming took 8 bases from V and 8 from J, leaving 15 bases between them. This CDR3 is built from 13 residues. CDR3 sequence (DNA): TGTGCCAGCCTGCCGACAGGAGGGGAAAAACTGTTTTTT. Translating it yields CASLPTGGEKLFF.

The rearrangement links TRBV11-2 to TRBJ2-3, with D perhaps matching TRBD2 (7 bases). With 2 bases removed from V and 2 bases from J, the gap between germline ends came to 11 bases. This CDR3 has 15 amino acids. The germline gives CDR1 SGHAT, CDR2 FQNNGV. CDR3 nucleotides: TGTGCCAGCAGCTTAAGGGGGGGCTCCACAGATACGCAGTATTTT. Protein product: CASSLRGGSTDTQYF.

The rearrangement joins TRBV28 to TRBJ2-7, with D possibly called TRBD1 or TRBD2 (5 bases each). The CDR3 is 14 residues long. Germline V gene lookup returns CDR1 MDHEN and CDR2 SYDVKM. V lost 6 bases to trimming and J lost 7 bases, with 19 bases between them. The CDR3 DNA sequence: TGTGCCAGCAGGGGTCCGGGACCAACGGGGGAGCAGTACTTC. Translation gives CASRGPGPTGEQYF.

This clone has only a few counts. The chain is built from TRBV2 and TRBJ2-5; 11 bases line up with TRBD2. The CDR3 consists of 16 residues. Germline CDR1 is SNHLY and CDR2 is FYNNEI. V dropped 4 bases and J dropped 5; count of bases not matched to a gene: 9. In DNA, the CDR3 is TGTGCCAGCAGTGGAGGGCTAGCGGGAGGCCGGGAGACCCAGTACTTC. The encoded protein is CASSGGLAGGRETQYF.

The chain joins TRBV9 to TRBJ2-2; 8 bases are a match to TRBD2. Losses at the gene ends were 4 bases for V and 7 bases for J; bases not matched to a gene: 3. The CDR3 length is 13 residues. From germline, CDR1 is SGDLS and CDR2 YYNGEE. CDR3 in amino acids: CASSLAGDGELFF. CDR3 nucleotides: TGTGCCAGCAGCCTAGCGGGCGACGGGGAGCTGTTTTTT.

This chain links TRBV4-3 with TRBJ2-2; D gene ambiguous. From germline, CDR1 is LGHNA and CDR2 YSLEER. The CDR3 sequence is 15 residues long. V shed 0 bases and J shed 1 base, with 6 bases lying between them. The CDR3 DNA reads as TGCGCCAGCAGCCAAGATACCCAGAACACCGGGGAGCTGTTTTTT. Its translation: CASSQDTQNTGELFF.

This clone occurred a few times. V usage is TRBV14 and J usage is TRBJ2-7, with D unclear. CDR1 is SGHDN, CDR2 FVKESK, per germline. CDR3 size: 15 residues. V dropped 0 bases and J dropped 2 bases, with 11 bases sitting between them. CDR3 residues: CASSQDWGRAYEQYF. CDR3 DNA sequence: TGTGCCAGCAGCCAAGATTGGGGAAGGGCCTACGAGCAGTACTTC. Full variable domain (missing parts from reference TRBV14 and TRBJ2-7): EAGVTQFPSHSVIEKGQTVTLRCDPISGHDNLYWYRRVMGKEIKFLLHFVKESKQDESGMPNNRFLAERTGGTYSTLKVQPAELEDSGVYFCASSQDWGRAYEQYFGPGTRLTVT.